This record concerns one TCR beta chain sequence. This specimen comes from a study of blood T cell repertoires in COVID-19. The junction had 5 bases not matched to a gene; V was cut back by 5 bases and J by 8 bases. In germline, CDR1 is SGHAT, CDR2 FQNNGV. There are 12 residues in the CDR3. The assay was immunoSEQ multiplex PCR, and TCRdb's table has in-frame clones only and misses some. The data hold about 150,000 clones, with over 80% observed a single time. Input material: peripheral blood. The gene calls are TRBV11-2 and TRBJ1-2; 7 bases agree with TRBD1. This clonotype originated in a woman aged 40 to 49 with active or convalescent COVID-19. The CDR3 is CASSIRDRGYTF. The CDR3 nucleotides read TGTGCCAGCAGCATACGGGACAGAGGCTACACCTTC.